This entry features one TCR beta chain sequence. This clonotype has at least ten counts. Its antigen is still unknown. No per-base quality is available; no much larger clone lies one base away. This record comes from a study of patients and donors after allogeneic stem cell transplantation (dated by TCRdb to 2020 to 2022). The library relied on RT-PCR. TCRdb lists the instrument as NextSeq 550. TCRdb reprocessing: public reads trimmed at Q25 with fastp, clones called with MiXCR, in-frame beta chains kept. One record per CDR3 amino acid sequence lists the most common genes and DNA. Recorded for this sample are more than 75,000 distinct CDR3 sequences; approximately 5.2% of them occurred a single time. Jointly, the top ten make up 2.6% of the sample. Trimming costs V 4 bases and J 2 bases, and their ends lie 12 bases apart. Counted from cysteine to phenylalanine, this CDR3 has 15 amino acids. Only CDR3 DNA remains: 45 bases, in frame from the first base. Taken from the germline V gene, the CDR1 and CDR2 loops are MNHNS and SASEGT.

This receptor chain uses TRBV6-1 and TRBJ2-1; the D element might be TRBD1 or TRBD2, as each aligns at 6 bases. The sequencing sample was made of blood, either unsorted or a sorted T cell fraction (not recorded which). The source of this sequence is a human donor who was either an allogeneic HSCT recipient or a stem cell or donor lymphocyte infusion donor (not recorded which). It is not recorded whose cells these are; they may come from a transplant donor. The CDR3 region reads CASSVEGGPYNEQFF. The nucleotide sequence is TGTGCCAGCAGTGTCGAGGGGGGCCCCTACAATGAGCAGTTCTTC.